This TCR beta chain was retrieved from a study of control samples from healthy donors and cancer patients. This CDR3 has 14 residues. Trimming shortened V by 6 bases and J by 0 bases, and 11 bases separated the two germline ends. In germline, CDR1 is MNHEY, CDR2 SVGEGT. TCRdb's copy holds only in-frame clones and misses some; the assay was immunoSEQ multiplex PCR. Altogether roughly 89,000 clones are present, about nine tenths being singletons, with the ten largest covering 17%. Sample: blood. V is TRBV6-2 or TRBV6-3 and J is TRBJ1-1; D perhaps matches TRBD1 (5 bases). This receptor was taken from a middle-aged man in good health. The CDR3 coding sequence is TGTGCCAGCAGCCCCGGGACTTTGAACACTGAAGCTTTCTTT. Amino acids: CASSPGTLNTEAFF.